Presented here are 15 T cell receptor beta chains from one specimen sequenced in a study of blood T cell repertoires in COVID-19. TCRdb's table, derived via immunoSEQ multiplex PCR, lists solely in-frame clones and lacks some. Altogether about 100,000 clones are present, roughly 90% being singletons, with the ten largest covering approximately 5.1%. Sequencing was carried out using peripheral blood. These receptor sequences come from a man between 65 and 85 years old with acute or convalescent COVID-19.

The V and J genes are TRBV12-3 or TRBV12-4 and TRBJ2-7, with TRBD1 matching 11 bases. The CDR3 covers 13 residues. Trimming took 8 bases from V and 6 from J; bases not matched to a gene: 6. In DNA form, the CDR3 reads TGTGCCAGCGCTAGGGGGACAGGGGGCGAGCAGTACTTC. Translated: CASARGTGGEQYF.

J is TRBJ1-6 and V is TRBV6-1, with D perhaps TRBD1 (6 bases). Trimming cost V 3 bases and J 3 bases, with 15 bases left between them. The CDR3 is 17 residues long. Germline V CDR1 and CDR2: MNHNS, SASEGT. The CDR3 DNA reads TGTGCCAGCAGTGAGGTAACAGGGTACGGCTATAATTCACCCCTCCACTTT. Its protein is CASSEVTGYGYNSPLHF.

The chain couples TRBV6-5 to TRBJ1-1, with D possibly TRBD1 on 6 matching bases. CDR3 length equals 16 residues. The V and J ends lost 0 bases and 5 bases respectively, with 16 bases between them. The germline V gene has CDR1 MNHEY and CDR2 SVGAGI. In DNA form, the CDR3 reads TGTGCCAGCAGTTACTCGAGTCTACAGGGCTTGACTGAAGCTTTCTTT. This sequence encodes CASSYSSLQGLTEAFF.

The rearrangement links TRBV9 to TRBJ1-1; D is possibly TRBD1 (5 bases). The CDR3 is made up of 13 amino acids. V was clipped by 0 bases and J by 5 bases, with 8 bases between them. The V gene's germline CDR1 is SGDLS and CDR2 YYNGEE. CDR3 amino acids: CASSVVGETEAFF. The CDR3 bases are TGTGCCAGCAGCGTAGTAGGGGAAACTGAAGCTTTCTTT.

This rearrangement joins TRBV28 to TRBJ2-2; possible D gene TRBD2, 7 bases. There are 13 residues in the CDR3. Germline CDR1 is MDHEN and CDR2 is SYDVKM. V was cut by 8 bases and J by 7 bases, with 14 bases left in between. CDR3 region: CASVGGPGGELFF. The CDR3 DNA is TGTGCCAGCGTCGGGGGGCCGGGCGGGGAGCTGTTTTTT.

This clone was found once. V gene TRBV28 combines with J gene TRBJ1-1, with D maybe TRBD1 (5 bases). Germline V lookup: CDR1 MDHEN, CDR2 SYDVKM. V was pared by 6 bases and J by 9 bases, with 17 bases between. The length of the CDR3 is 13 residues. The CDR3 loop is CASSWTFRGKAFF. CDR3 bases: TGTGCCAGCAGCTGGACCTTTAGGGGAAAAGCTTTCTTT.

The chain recombines TRBV2 with TRBJ1-6, with 7 bases that match TRBD1. The CDR3 is 14 amino acids. Germline loops: CDR1 SNHLY, CDR2 FYNNEI. The junction had 2 bases not matched to a gene; V was cut back by 3 bases and J by 6 bases. CDR3 nucleotide sequence: TGTGCCAGCAGTGACAGGGGGGCTAATTCACCCCTCCACTTT. Amino acids: CASSDRGANSPLHF.

The chain links TRBV27 to TRBJ2-2, with a weak D call TRBD2 (6 bases). From germline, CDR1 is MNHEY and CDR2 SMNVEV (reference sequence). V shed 2 bases and J shed 7 bases, with 11 bases lying between them. CDR3 length: 14 amino acids. CDR3 sequence reads: CASSLLGRGGELFF. DNA of the CDR3: TGTGCCAGCAGTTTACTAGGGCGGGGCGGGGAGCTGTTTTTT.

The V gene is TRBV11-3, the J gene TRBJ1-6; TRBD1 aligns across 10 bases. The germline gives CDR1 SGHNT, CDR2 YENEEA. The CDR3 is 14 residues long. Losses at the gene ends were 3 bases for V and 9 bases for J; bases not matched to a gene: 2. This chain's CDR3 is CASSFRTGGSPLHF. The CDR3 DNA reads as TGTGCCAGCAGCTTCCGGACAGGGGGTTCACCCCTCCACTTT. Drawing the rest from reference TRBV11-3 and TRBJ1-6, the complete variable domain is EAGVVQSPRYKIIEKKQPVAFWCNPISGHNTLYWYLQNLGQGPELLIRYENEEAVDDSQLPKDRFSAERLKGVDSTLKIQPAELGDSAVYLCASSFRTGGSPLHFGNGTRLTVT.

This clone was observed a handful of times. The chain is built from TRBV19 and TRBJ1-2, with 9 bases fitting TRBD1. The junction had 10 bases not matched to a gene; V was cut back by 6 bases and J by 2 bases. Germline values: CDR1 LNHDA, CDR2 SQIVND (reference sequence). The CDR3 has 16 residues. The DNA for the CDR3 is TGTGCCAGTAGGACCATGACAGGGGGTCTGAACTATGGCTACACCTTC. Translated, it gives CASRTMTGGLNYGYTF.

The genes are TRBV13 and TRBJ1-2, with D possibly TRBD1 on 5 matching bases. V shed 3 bases and J shed 7 bases, with 9 bases lying between them. CDR1 is PRHDT, CDR2 FYEKMQ, per germline (reference sequence). The CDR3 is made up of 12 amino acids. The CDR3, as DNA: TGTGCCAGCAGCTTCGGGGGTCGTGGCTACACCTTC. It specifies CASSFGGRGYTF.

The V gene is TRBV11-2, the J gene TRBJ2-1; D is unclear. CDR1 and CDR2 from the germline V gene are SGHAT and FQNNGV. Trimming cost V 2 bases and J 5 bases, with 7 bases left between them. This CDR3 has 13 amino acids. DNA of the CDR3: TGTGCCAGCAGCTTAAGCCTCAACAATGAGCAGTTCTTC. Translation: CASSLSLNNEQFF.

This clone was seen only once. The V gene is TRBV20-1, the J gene TRBJ1-1, with 7 bases fitting TRBD1. CDR1 and CDR2 (germline): DFQATT, SNEGSKA (reference sequence). The CDR3 runs to 12 residues. After removal of 3 bases from V and 5 bases from J, the junction contained 3 bases not matched to a gene. The CDR3 sequence: CSASAGGTEAFF. CDR3 nucleotide sequence: TGCAGTGCTAGTGCAGGGGGAACTGAAGCTTTCTTT.

The genes are TRBV2 and TRBJ2-3; D call uncertain. Germline V CDR1 and CDR2: SNHLY, FYNNEI. V shed 2 bases and J shed 5 bases, with 8 bases lying between them. The CDR3 runs 13 residues. CDR3 nucleotide sequence: TGTGCCAGCAGTGAACGTGTGTTAGATACGCAGTATTTT. Translation gives CASSERVLDTQYF.

This clone was recorded a few times. The V and J genes are TRBV30 and TRBJ1-4, with 9 bases lining up with TRBD1. J gave up 10 bases and V 4 bases, and 10 bases lay outside the gene matches. Per the germline V gene, CDR1 is GTSNPN and CDR2 is SVGIG (reference sequence). This CDR3 comprises 14 residues. CDR3 sequence reads: CAWNPGQGVGKLFF. The CDR3, as DNA: TGTGCCTGGAACCCGGGACAGGGTGTCGGAAAACTGTTTTTT.